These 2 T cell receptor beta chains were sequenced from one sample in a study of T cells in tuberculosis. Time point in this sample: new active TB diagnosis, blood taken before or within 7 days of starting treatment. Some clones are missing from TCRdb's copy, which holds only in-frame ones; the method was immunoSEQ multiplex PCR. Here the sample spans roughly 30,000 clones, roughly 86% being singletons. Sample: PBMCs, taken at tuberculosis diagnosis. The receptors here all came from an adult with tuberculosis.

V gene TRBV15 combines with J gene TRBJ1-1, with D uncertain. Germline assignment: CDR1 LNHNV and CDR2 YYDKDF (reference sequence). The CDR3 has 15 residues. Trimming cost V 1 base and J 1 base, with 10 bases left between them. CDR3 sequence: CATSRVPGTNTEAFF. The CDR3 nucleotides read TGTGCCACCAGCAGAGTTCCGGGAACGAACACTGAAGCTTTCTTT.

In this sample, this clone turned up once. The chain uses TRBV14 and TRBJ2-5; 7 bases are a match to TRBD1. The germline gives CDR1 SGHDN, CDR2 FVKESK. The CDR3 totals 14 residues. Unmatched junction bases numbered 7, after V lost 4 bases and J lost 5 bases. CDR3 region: CASSRLTGWETQYF. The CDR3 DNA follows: TGTGCCAGCAGCCGCTTGACAGGGTGGGAGACCCAGTACTTC.